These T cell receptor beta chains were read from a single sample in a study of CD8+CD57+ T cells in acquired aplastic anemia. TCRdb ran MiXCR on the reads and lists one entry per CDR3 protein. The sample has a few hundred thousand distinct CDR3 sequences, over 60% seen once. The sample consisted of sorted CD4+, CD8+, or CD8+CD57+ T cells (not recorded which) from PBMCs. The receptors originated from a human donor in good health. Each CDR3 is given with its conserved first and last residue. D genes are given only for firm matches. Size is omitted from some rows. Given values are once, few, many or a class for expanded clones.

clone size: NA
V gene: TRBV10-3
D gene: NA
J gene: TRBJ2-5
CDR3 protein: CAISDQGGRGETQYF
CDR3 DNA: TGTGCCATCAGTGACCAAGGGGGTAGGGGAGAGACCCAGTACTTC

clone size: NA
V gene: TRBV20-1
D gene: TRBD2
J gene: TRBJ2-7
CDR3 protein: CSAPGGGGYEQYF
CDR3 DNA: TGCAGTGCCCCTGGGGGGGGGGGTTACGAGCAGTACTTC

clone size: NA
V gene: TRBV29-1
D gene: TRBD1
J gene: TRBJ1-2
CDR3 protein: CSVDLVTGARGYGYTF
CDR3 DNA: TGCAGCGTTGACCTCGTGACAGGGGCCCGGGGTTATGGCTACACCTTC

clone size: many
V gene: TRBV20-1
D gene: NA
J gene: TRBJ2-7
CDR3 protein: CSALPRDSYEQYF
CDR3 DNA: TGCAGTGCCTTACCACGGGACTCCTACGAGCAGTACTTC

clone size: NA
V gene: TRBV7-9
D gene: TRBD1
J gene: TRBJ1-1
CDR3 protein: CASTPLRGHGTEAFF
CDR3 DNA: TGTGCCAGCACTCCATTAAGGGGGCACGGCACTGAAGCTTTCTTT

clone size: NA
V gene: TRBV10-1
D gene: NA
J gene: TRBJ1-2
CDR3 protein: CASSGRKQLDYGYTF
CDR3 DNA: TGCGCCAGCAGTGGCAGGAAACAGCTAGACTATGGCTACACCTTC

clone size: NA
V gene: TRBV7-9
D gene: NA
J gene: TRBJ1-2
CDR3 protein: CASSLARQGSGYTF
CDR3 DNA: TGTGCCAGCAGCTTAGCGCGGCAGGGGAGTGGCTACACCTTC

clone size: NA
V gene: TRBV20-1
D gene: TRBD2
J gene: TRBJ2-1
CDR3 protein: CSARDPTSGGFDEQFF
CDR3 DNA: TGCAGTGCTAGAGATCCGACTAGCGGGGGGTTTGATGAGCAGTTCTTC

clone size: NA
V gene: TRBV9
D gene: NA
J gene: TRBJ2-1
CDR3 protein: CASSVSDDYNEQFF
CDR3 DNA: TGTGCCAGCAGCGTATCGGACGATTACAATGAGCAGTTCTTC

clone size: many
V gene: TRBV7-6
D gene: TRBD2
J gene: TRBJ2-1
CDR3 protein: CASSLDPSGRTHEQFF
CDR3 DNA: TGTGCCAGCAGCTTAGATCCTAGCGGGAGGACCCATGAGCAGTTCTTC

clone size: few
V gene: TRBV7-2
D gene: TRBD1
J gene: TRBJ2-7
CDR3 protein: CASSLTGPSYEQYF
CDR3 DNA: TGTGCCAGCAGCTTGACAGGGCCCTCCTACGAGCAGTACTTC

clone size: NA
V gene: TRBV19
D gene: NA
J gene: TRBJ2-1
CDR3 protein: CASSMGEAVSEQFF
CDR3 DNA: TGTGCCAGTAGTATGGGGGAAGCTGTCAGTGAGCAGTTCTTC

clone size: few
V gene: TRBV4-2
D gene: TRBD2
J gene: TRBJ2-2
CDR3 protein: CASSQIVAGTGELFF
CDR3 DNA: TGTGCCAGCAGCCAAATTGTAGCGGGTACCGGGGAGCTGTTTTTT

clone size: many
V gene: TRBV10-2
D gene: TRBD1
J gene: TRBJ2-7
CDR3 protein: CASSEPVTGVNEQYF
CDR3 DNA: TGCGCCAGCAGTGAGCCTGTGACAGGGGTAAACGAGCAGTACTTC

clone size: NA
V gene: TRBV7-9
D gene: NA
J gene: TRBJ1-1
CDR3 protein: CASSLGTVTTEAFF
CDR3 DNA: TGTGCCAGCAGCTTAGGGACAGTGACCACTGAAGCTTTCTTT

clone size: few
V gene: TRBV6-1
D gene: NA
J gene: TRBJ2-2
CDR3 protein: CASSKTGELFF
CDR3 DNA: TGTGCCAGCAGTAAGACAGGGGAGCTGTTTTTT

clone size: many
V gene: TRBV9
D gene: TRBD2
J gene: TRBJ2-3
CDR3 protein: CASSQGLAGPDTQYF
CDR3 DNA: TGTGCCAGCAGCCAGGGACTAGCGGGGCCAGATACGCAGTATTTT

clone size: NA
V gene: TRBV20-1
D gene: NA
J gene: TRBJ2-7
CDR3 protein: CSAKGQAAYEQYF
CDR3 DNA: TGCAGTGCTAAGGGGCAGGCGGCCTACGAGCAGTACTTC

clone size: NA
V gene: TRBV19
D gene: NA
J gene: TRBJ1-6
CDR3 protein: CASSSRTANSPLHF
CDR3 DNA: TGTGCCAGTAGTAGTCGGACAGCTAATTCACCCCTCCACTTT

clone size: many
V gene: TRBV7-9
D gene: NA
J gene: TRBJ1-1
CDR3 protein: CASSSTGTGNTEAFF
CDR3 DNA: TGTGCCAGCAGCTCAACCGGGACGGGGAACACTGAAGCTTTCTTT

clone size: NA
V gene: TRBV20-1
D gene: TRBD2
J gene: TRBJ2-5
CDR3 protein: CSARVSSSGGSETQYF
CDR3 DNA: TGCAGTGCTAGAGTCTCGTCTAGCGGGGGCTCGGAGACCCAGTACTTC

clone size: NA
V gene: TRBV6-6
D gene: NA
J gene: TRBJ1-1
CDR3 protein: CASKQMNAEAFF
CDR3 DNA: TGTGCCAGCAAACAGATGAACGCTGAAGCTTTCTTT

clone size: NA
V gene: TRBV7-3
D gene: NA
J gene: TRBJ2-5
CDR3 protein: CASSRDPTGETQYF
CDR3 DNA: TGTGCCAGCAGCCGCGACCCGACGGGAGAGACCCAGTACTTC

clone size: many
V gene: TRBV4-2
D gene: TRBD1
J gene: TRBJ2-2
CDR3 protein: CASSQEGETGGIGELFF
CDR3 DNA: TGTGCCAGCAGCCAAGAGGGGGAGACAGGGGGCATCGGGGAGCTGTTTTTT

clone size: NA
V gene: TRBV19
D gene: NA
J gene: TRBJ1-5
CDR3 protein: CASTKGGQPQHF
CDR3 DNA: TGTGCCAGTACCAAGGGGGGGCAGCCCCAGCATTTT

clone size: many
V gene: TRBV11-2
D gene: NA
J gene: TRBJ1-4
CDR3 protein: CASSPPGSGSNEKLFF
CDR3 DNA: TGTGCCAGCAGCCCCCCCGGCTCAGGGTCTAATGAAAAACTGTTTTTT

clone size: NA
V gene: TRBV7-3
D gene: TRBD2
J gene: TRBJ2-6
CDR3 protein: CASSPALAGDNVLTF
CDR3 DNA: TGTGCCAGCAGCCCAGCCCTAGCGGGGGACAACGTCCTGACTTTC

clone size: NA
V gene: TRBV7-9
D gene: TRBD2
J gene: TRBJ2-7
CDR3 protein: CASSRRTSGSYEQYF
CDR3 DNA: TGTGCCAGCAGCCGGAGGACTAGCGGGTCCTACGAGCAGTACTTC

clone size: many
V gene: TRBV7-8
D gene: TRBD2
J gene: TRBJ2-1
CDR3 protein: CASRLRTSGGNEQFF
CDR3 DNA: TGTGCCAGCAGGCTACGGACTAGCGGGGGTAATGAGCAGTTCTTC

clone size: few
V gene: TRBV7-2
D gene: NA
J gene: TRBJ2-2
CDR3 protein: CASSLAAGGTGELFF
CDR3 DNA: TGTGCCAGCAGCTTAGCGGCAGGTGGAACCGGGGAGCTGTTTTTT

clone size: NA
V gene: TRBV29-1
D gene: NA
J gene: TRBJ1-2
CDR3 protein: CSGKSGSDYGYTF
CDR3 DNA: TGCAGCGGAAAAAGCGGGTCGGACTATGGCTACACCTTC

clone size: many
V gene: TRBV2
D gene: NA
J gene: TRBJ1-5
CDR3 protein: CASRAVQINSNQPQHF
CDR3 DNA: TGTGCCAGCAGGGCCGTGCAAATTAATAGCAATCAGCCCCAGCATTTT

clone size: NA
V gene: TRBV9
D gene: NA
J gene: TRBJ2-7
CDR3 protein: CASSVGSDYSYEQYF
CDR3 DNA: TGTGCCAGCAGCGTAGGGAGCGACTACTCCTACGAGCAGTACTTC

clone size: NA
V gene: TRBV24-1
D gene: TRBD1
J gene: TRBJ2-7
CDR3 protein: CATSDPTTGGNYGQYF
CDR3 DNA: TGTGCCACCAGTGACCCCACGACAGGGGGCAACTACGGGCAGTACTTC